This is a list of T cell receptor beta chains from one sample in a study of blood T cells in healthy people across ages. A single record per CDR3 protein comes from TCRdb applying MiXCR to the 5' RACE reads. The sample consists of about 1.4 million distinct CDR3 sequences, 45% to 70% of them appearing once. Sequencing was performed on blood. All receptors derive from a man aged 18 to 30 in good health. Both conserved end residues are part of each CDR3. A D gene is named only where the DNA matches it firmly. Expanded clones get a size class; other rows say once, few or many, or leave the size out.

abundance: NA
j_gene: TRBJ1-1
v_gene: TRBV20-1
d_gene: NA
CDR3nt: TGCAGTGCCCGGCCGGAGGCGAACACTGAAGCTTTCTTT
CDR3aa: CSARPEANTEAFF

abundance: NA
j_gene: TRBJ2-7
v_gene: TRBV9
d_gene: TRBD2
CDR3nt: TGTGCCAGCAGCCCCGCTGAGCATAGCGGGGGGGACTACAATGAGCAGTACTTC
CDR3aa: CASSPAEHSGGDYNEQYF

abundance: NA
j_gene: TRBJ2-7
v_gene: TRBV4-2
d_gene: NA
CDR3nt: TGTGCCAGCAGCCAAGAATGGGGACTGGGGGGCTCCTACGAGCAGTACTTC
CDR3aa: CASSQEWGLGGSYEQYF

abundance: NA
j_gene: TRBJ1-6
v_gene: TRBV12-3/TRBV12-4
d_gene: NA
CDR3nt: TGTGCCAGCAGTTTTCGGCCGATAAATTCACCCCTCCACTTT
CDR3aa: CASSFRPINSPLHF

abundance: NA
j_gene: TRBJ2-1
v_gene: TRBV27
d_gene: NA
CDR3nt: TGTGCCAGCAGCAATATCGCGGATGAGCAGTTCTTC
CDR3aa: CASSNIADEQFF

abundance: once
j_gene: TRBJ1-2
v_gene: TRBV6-5
d_gene: NA
CDR3nt: TGTGCCAACGGAGAATCACATGGCTACACCTTC
CDR3aa: CANGESHGYTF

abundance: NA
j_gene: TRBJ1-2
v_gene: TRBV7-9
d_gene: NA
CDR3nt: TGTGCCAGCAGCAGAGGACAGACTAACTATGGCTACACCTTC
CDR3aa: CASSRGQTNYGYTF

abundance: NA
j_gene: TRBJ2-4
v_gene: TRBV10-3
d_gene: NA
CDR3nt: TGTGCCATCAGTGATGATGGTCGGGGGGCCAAAAACATTCAGTACTTC
CDR3aa: CAISDDGRGAKNIQYF

abundance: NA
j_gene: TRBJ2-7
v_gene: TRBV7-6
d_gene: TRBD1
CDR3nt: TGTGCCAGCAGCTCCGTACGAGGACAGGGAGCCTACGAGCAGTACTTC
CDR3aa: CASSSVRGQGAYEQYF

abundance: NA
j_gene: TRBJ1-2
v_gene: TRBV29-1
d_gene: TRBD1
CDR3nt: TGCAGCGTTCCCGACAGGGGTGATGGCTACACCTTC
CDR3aa: CSVPDRGDGYTF

abundance: few
j_gene: TRBJ2-4
v_gene: TRBV6-2/TRBV6-3
d_gene: NA
CDR3nt: TGTGCCAGCAACCGAGTACCGTCTAGCGACCAGTACTTC
CDR3aa: CASNRVPSSDQYF

abundance: NA
j_gene: TRBJ2-3
v_gene: TRBV15
d_gene: NA
CDR3nt: TGTGCCACCAGCAGCTCGCAGGGTACAGATACGCAGTATTTT
CDR3aa: CATSSSQGTDTQYF

abundance: few
j_gene: TRBJ2-2
v_gene: TRBV4-1
d_gene: TRBD2
CDR3nt: TGCGCCAGCAGCCAAGTTCCGGGAGTGCGGGAGGGGGAGCTGTTTTTT
CDR3aa: CASSQVPGVREGELFF

abundance: NA
j_gene: TRBJ1-2
v_gene: TRBV12-3/TRBV12-4
d_gene: NA
CDR3nt: TGTGCCAGCAGTCCCCGGACCTATGGCTACACCTTC
CDR3aa: CASSPRTYGYTF

abundance: few
j_gene: TRBJ2-2
v_gene: TRBV5-5
d_gene: NA
CDR3nt: TGTGCCAGCAGCTTGATACTTAACACCGGGGAGCTGTTTTTT
CDR3aa: CASSLILNTGELFF

abundance: NA
j_gene: TRBJ2-5
v_gene: TRBV4-1
d_gene: TRBD2
CDR3nt: TGCGCCAGCAGCCACACTAGCGGGGGGTCCCAAGAGACCCAGTACTTC
CDR3aa: CASSHTSGGSQETQYF

abundance: few
j_gene: TRBJ2-7
v_gene: TRBV4-1
d_gene: NA
CDR3nt: TGCGCCAGCAGCCACACCAACTATCACGAGCAGTACTTC
CDR3aa: CASSHTNYHEQYF

abundance: NA
j_gene: TRBJ2-4
v_gene: TRBV5-6
d_gene: TRBD1
CDR3nt: TGTGCCAGCAGCGTCGCCGGGACAGTGCTCATTCAGTACTTC
CDR3aa: CASSVAGTVLIQYF

abundance: once
j_gene: TRBJ1-1
v_gene: TRBV29-1
d_gene: NA
CDR3nt: TGCAGCGTTGGTGGGTTGTACACTGAAGCTTTCTTT
CDR3aa: CSVGGLYTEAFF

abundance: few
j_gene: TRBJ1-2
v_gene: TRBV12-3/TRBV12-4
d_gene: NA
CDR3nt: TGTGCCAGCAGTACAACGATGGGGAATGGCTACACCTTC
CDR3aa: CASSTTMGNGYTF

abundance: NA
j_gene: TRBJ1-1
v_gene: TRBV6-1
d_gene: NA
CDR3nt: TGTGCCCGGGGCAGGGAAGGGACTGAAGCTTTCTTT
CDR3aa: CARGREGTEAFF

abundance: NA
j_gene: TRBJ2-5
v_gene: TRBV27
d_gene: TRBD2
CDR3nt: TGTGCCAGCAGTACGACCCTAGCGGAGATTCAAGAGACCCAGTACTTC
CDR3aa: CASSTTLAEIQETQYF

abundance: NA
j_gene: TRBJ2-7
v_gene: TRBV27
d_gene: NA
CDR3nt: TGTGCCAGCAGCCCACAACGGGCCTACGAGCAGTACTTC
CDR3aa: CASSPQRAYEQYF

abundance: few
j_gene: TRBJ2-5
v_gene: TRBV25-1
d_gene: NA
CDR3nt: TGTGCCAGCAGTGGGGCCCGCAGGGTCCAAGAGACCCAGTACTTC
CDR3aa: CASSGARRVQETQYF

abundance: NA
j_gene: TRBJ1-5
v_gene: TRBV4-3
d_gene: TRBD1
CDR3nt: TGCGCCAGCAGCCAATGGACAGGGAGGGATCAGCCCCAGCATTTT
CDR3aa: CASSQWTGRDQPQHF

abundance: NA
j_gene: TRBJ2-1
v_gene: TRBV24-1
d_gene: NA
CDR3nt: TGTGCCACCAGTGATGGGGCAGCTACCTTCTACAATGAGCAGTTCTTC
CDR3aa: CATSDGAATFYNEQFF

abundance: few
j_gene: TRBJ2-7
v_gene: TRBV4-1
d_gene: TRBD1
CDR3nt: TGCGCCAGCAGCCCATTAAACGTGGGACAGGGGGCCGGTGAGCAGTACTTC
CDR3aa: CASSPLNVGQGAGEQYF

abundance: NA
j_gene: TRBJ1-2
v_gene: TRBV5-1
d_gene: NA
CDR3nt: TGCGCCAGCAGCTTGGAGTCCAGTGCTAACTATGGCTACACCTTC
CDR3aa: CASSLESSANYGYTF

abundance: once
j_gene: TRBJ2-5
v_gene: TRBV7-2
d_gene: TRBD2
CDR3nt: TGTGCCAGCAGCTGGGGGGGAGGGGAAGAGACCCAGTACTTC
CDR3aa: CASSWGGGEETQYF

abundance: NA
j_gene: TRBJ2-3
v_gene: TRBV5-1
d_gene: NA
CDR3nt: TGCGCCAGCAGGATGGGGGCCAGCACAGATACGCAGTATTTT
CDR3aa: CASRMGASTDTQYF

abundance: NA
j_gene: TRBJ2-7
v_gene: TRBV6-1
d_gene: NA
CDR3nt: TGTGCCAGCAGTGACCAGGGGAGCTCCTACGAGCAGTACTTC
CDR3aa: CASSDQGSSYEQYF

abundance: once
j_gene: TRBJ2-1
v_gene: TRBV12-3/TRBV12-4
d_gene: NA
CDR3nt: TGTGCCAGAAGTTTACTAACCTCCTACAATGAGCAGTTCTTC
CDR3aa: CARSLLTSYNEQFF

abundance: NA
j_gene: TRBJ2-7
v_gene: TRBV7-9
d_gene: NA
CDR3nt: TGTGCCAGCAGCTTAGTTGCGGAACCGGACGAGCAGTACTTC
CDR3aa: CASSLVAEPDEQYF

abundance: NA
j_gene: TRBJ2-5
v_gene: TRBV20-1
d_gene: NA
CDR3nt: TGCAGTGCAAGGACAGTCTGGGGCCAAGAGACCCAGTACTTC
CDR3aa: CSARTVWGQETQYF

abundance: few
j_gene: TRBJ2-7
v_gene: TRBV27
d_gene: NA
CDR3nt: TGTGCCAGCAGTTACGTACGGGCCGTCGGCGAGCAGTACTTC
CDR3aa: CASSYVRAVGEQYF

abundance: NA
j_gene: TRBJ2-4
v_gene: TRBV10-3
d_gene: TRBD2
CDR3nt: TGTGCCATCAGTGAATCGACTAGCGGGAGAGCACTAGCCAAAAACATTCAGTACTTC
CDR3aa: CAISESTSGRALAKNIQYF

abundance: NA
j_gene: TRBJ2-7
v_gene: TRBV7-6
d_gene: NA
CDR3nt: TGTGCCAGCAGCTTCGGGATAGGGGTCGACGAGCAGTACTTC
CDR3aa: CASSFGIGVDEQYF

abundance: NA
j_gene: TRBJ2-5
v_gene: TRBV29-1
d_gene: NA
CDR3nt: TGCAGCGGACAGACAGCCCGGGGGACCCAGTACTTC
CDR3aa: CSGQTARGTQYF

abundance: few
j_gene: TRBJ2-1
v_gene: TRBV12-3/TRBV12-4
d_gene: TRBD1
CDR3nt: TGTGCCAGCAGTTCTCGACAGGGTGACAATGAGCAGTTCTTC
CDR3aa: CASSSRQGDNEQFF

abundance: once
j_gene: TRBJ1-4
v_gene: TRBV10-1
d_gene: TRBD1
CDR3nt: TGCGCCAGCAGTGAAGGGGACAGTGAAAAACTGTTTTTT
CDR3aa: CASSEGDSEKLFF

abundance: NA
j_gene: TRBJ2-3
v_gene: TRBV4-1
d_gene: TRBD2
CDR3nt: TGCGCCAGCAGCCAACCATCCGAGACTAGCCTCACAGATACGCAGTATTTT
CDR3aa: CASSQPSETSLTDTQYF

abundance: NA
j_gene: TRBJ2-7
v_gene: TRBV2
d_gene: NA
CDR3nt: TGTGCCAGCAGTGAACCCCTCGGGACCGAGGCCCAGTACTTC
CDR3aa: CASSEPLGTEAQYF

abundance: few
j_gene: TRBJ2-5
v_gene: TRBV4-3
d_gene: NA
CDR3nt: TGCGCCAGCAGCAGACACTTAATGGAGACCCAGTACTTC
CDR3aa: CASSRHLMETQYF

abundance: NA
j_gene: TRBJ2-5
v_gene: TRBV9
d_gene: TRBD1
CDR3nt: TGTGCCAGCAGGGGACAGGGAGGGGAGACCCAGTACTTC
CDR3aa: CASRGQGGETQYF

abundance: NA
j_gene: TRBJ2-1
v_gene: TRBV27
d_gene: NA
CDR3nt: TGTGCCAGCAGTTCACTCCAGGACACAGGGCCACACAATGAGCAGTTCTTC
CDR3aa: CASSSLQDTGPHNEQFF

abundance: NA
j_gene: TRBJ2-4
v_gene: TRBV12-3/TRBV12-4
d_gene: TRBD1
CDR3nt: TGTGCCAGTGCTCGGACAGGGATTGGCATTCAGTACTTC
CDR3aa: CASARTGIGIQYF

abundance: few
j_gene: TRBJ1-2
v_gene: TRBV28
d_gene: NA
CDR3nt: TGTGCCTTAAAGAGCCAAGGGACCGCGTCTGGGGGCTACACCTTC
CDR3aa: CALKSQGTASGGYTF

abundance: NA
j_gene: TRBJ1-2
v_gene: TRBV4-1
d_gene: NA
CDR3nt: TGCGCCAGCAGCCCTAAAAGATCCAGGGAGGGCTACACCTTC
CDR3aa: CASSPKRSREGYTF

abundance: NA
j_gene: TRBJ2-1
v_gene: TRBV10-2
d_gene: NA
CDR3nt: TGCGCCAGCAGTGACAACAGATACAATGAGCAGTTCTTC
CDR3aa: CASSDNRYNEQFF

abundance: NA
j_gene: TRBJ2-5
v_gene: TRBV20-1
d_gene: TRBD2
CDR3nt: TGCAGTGCTAGATCGACCCATACTAGCGGCCTCCTTTACAATGAGCAGTACTTC
CDR3aa: CSARSTHTSGLLYNEQYF

abundance: NA
j_gene: TRBJ1-5
v_gene: TRBV20-1
d_gene: NA
CDR3nt: TGCAGTGCTAGAGGACCTAGGGGTCAGCCCCAGCATTTT
CDR3aa: CSARGPRGQPQHF

abundance: NA
j_gene: TRBJ1-5
v_gene: TRBV27
d_gene: TRBD1
CDR3nt: TGTGCCAGCAGTTTAGGGACAGAGCCTACTCAGCCCCAGCATTTT
CDR3aa: CASSLGTEPTQPQHF

abundance: NA
j_gene: TRBJ1-2
v_gene: TRBV10-3
d_gene: NA
CDR3nt: TGTGCCACCCTGGGTACCGGGGGATATGGCTACACCTTC
CDR3aa: CATLGTGGYGYTF

abundance: NA
j_gene: TRBJ2-7
v_gene: TRBV12-3/TRBV12-4
d_gene: NA
CDR3nt: TGTGCCAGCAGTTTAACCACGGGTTTCCACGAGCAGTACTTC
CDR3aa: CASSLTTGFHEQYF